This TCR beta chain originates from a study of blood T cell repertoires in COVID-19. Overall study: The analysed material was cDNA or gDNA that came from T cells, B-cell-depleted T cells, or PBMCs.

Clones were sequenced by immunoSEQ multiplex PCR, and TCRdb holds only the in-frame ones, with some missing. Altogether about 39,000 clones are present, approximately 91% being singletons, with the ten largest covering about 2.1%. The CDR3 extends over 12 amino acids. CDR1 and CDR2 (germline): MNHNY, SVGAGI (reference sequence). Trimming left V 6 bases short and J 5 bases short, with 7 bases between. The receptor's source is a human donor in a cohort sampled during active COVID-19. Input material: peripheral blood. This chain uses TRBV6-6 with TRBJ2-2; D remains unclear. For the CDR3, the DNA is TGTGCCAGCAGCTCCCCGACCGGGGAGCTGTTTTTT. Its translation: CASSSPTGELFF.